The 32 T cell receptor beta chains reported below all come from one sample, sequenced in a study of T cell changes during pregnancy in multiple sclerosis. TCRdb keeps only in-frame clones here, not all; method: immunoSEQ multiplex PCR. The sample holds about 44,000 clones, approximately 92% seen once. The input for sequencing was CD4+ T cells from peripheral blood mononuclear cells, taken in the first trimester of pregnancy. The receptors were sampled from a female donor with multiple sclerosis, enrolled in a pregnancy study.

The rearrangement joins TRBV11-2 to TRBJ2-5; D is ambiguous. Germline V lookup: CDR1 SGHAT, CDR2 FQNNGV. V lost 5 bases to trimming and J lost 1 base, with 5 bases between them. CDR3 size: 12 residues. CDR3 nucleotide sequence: TGTGCCAGCAGCCCTTCCCAAGAGACCCAGTACTTC. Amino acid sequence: CASSPSQETQYF.

CDR3 sequence (DNA): TGTGCCACCAGCAGACGACTAGTACAAGAGACCCAGTACTTC. It codes for CATSRRLVQETQYF. J is TRBJ2-5 and V is TRBV15; D is perhaps TRBD2 (6 bases). This CDR3 is 14 amino acids long. With 2 bases removed from V and 2 bases from J, the gap between germline ends came to 9 bases. Germline V CDR1 and CDR2: LNHNV, YYDKDF (reference sequence). The variable domain in full, completed from reference TRBV15 and TRBJ2-5, reads DAMVIQNPRYQVTQFGKPVTLSCSQTLNHNVMYWYQQKSSQAPKLLFHYYDKDFNNEADTPDNFQSRRPNTSFCFLDIRSPGLGDTAMYLCATSRRLVQETQYFGPGTRLLVL.

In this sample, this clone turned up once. CDR3 coding DNA: TGCGCCAGCAGCTCGCACGTAGCCGGCTACGAGCAGTACTTC. As protein: CASSSHVAGYEQYF. V is TRBV5-1 and J is TRBJ2-7; D is undetermined. CDR1 and CDR2 (germline): SGHRS, YFSETQ. CDR3 length equals 14 residues. Trimming took off 3 bases at V and 3 bases at J, with 13 bases between the two ends.

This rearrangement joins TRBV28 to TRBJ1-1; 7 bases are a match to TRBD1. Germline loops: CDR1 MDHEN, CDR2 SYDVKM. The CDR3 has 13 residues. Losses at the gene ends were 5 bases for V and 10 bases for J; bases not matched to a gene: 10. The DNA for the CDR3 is TGTGCCAGCAGTCCATCAGGGGGGCGCGGAGCTTTCTTT. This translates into CASSPSGGRGAFF.

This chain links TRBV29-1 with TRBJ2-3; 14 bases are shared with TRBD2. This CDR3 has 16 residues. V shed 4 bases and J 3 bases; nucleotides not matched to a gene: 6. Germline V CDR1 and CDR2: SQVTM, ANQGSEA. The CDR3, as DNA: TGCAGCGTTGGAAGACTAGCGGGAGGGCTAACAGATACGCAGTATTTT. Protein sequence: CSVGRLAGGLTDTQYF.

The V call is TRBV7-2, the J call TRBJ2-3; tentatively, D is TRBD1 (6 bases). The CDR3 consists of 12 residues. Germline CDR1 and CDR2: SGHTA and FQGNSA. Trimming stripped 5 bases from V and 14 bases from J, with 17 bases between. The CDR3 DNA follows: TGTGCCAGCAGCCCGCCGGGATTAGGGGGGTATTTT. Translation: CASSPPGLGGYF.

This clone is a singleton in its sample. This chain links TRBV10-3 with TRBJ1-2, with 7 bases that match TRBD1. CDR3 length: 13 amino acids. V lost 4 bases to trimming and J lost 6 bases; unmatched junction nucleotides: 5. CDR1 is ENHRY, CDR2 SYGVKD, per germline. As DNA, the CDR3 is TGTGCCATCAGTGGGAACAGGGGAAATGGCTACACCTTC. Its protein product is CAISGNRGNGYTF.

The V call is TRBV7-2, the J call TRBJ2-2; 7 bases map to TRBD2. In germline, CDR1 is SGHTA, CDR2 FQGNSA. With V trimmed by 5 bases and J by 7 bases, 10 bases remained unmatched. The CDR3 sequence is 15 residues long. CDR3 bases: TGTGCCAGCAGCCATGGCAGCGGGAAGGTCGGGGAGCTGTTTTTT. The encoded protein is CASSHGSGKVGELFF.

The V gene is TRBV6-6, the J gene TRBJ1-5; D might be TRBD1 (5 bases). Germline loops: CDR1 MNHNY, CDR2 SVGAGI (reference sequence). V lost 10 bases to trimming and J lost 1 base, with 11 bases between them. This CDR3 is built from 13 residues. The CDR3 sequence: CATAGMSNQPQHF. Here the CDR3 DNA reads TGTGCCACCGCAGGGATGAGCAATCAGCCCCAGCATTTT.

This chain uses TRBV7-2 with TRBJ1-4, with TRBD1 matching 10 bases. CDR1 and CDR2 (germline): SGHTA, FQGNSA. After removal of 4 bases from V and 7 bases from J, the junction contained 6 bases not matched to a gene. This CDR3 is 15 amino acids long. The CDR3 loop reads CASSSGQGRREKLFF. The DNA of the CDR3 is TGTGCCAGCAGCTCGGGACAGGGGAGACGTGAAAAACTGTTTTTT. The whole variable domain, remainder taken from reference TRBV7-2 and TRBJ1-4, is GAGVSQSPSNKVTEKGKDVELRCDPISGHTALYWYRQSLGQGLEFLIYFQGNSAPDKSGLPSDRFSAERTGGSVSTLTIQRTQQEDSAVYLCASSSGQGRREKLFFGSGTQLSVL.

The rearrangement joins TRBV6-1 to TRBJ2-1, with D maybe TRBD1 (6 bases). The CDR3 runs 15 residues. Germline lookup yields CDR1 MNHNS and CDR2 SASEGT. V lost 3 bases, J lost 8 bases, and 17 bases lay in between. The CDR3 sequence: CASSDFQGSSDEQFF. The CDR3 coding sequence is TGTGCCAGCAGTGATTTTCAGGGGTCGAGCGATGAGCAGTTCTTC.

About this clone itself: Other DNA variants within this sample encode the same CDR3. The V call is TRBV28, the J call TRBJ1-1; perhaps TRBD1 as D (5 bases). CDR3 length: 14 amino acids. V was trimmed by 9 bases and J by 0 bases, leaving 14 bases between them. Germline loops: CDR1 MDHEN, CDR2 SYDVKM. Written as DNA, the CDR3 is TGTGCCAGTGGGGCAGGACCGATGAACACTGAAGCTTTCTTT. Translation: CASGAGPMNTEAFF.

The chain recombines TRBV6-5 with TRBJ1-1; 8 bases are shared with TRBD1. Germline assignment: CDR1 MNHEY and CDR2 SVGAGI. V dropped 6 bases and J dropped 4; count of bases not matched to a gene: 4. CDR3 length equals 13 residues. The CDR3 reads CASRGQGGTEAFF. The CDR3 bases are TGTGCCAGCAGAGGACAGGGTGGCACTGAAGCTTTCTTT.

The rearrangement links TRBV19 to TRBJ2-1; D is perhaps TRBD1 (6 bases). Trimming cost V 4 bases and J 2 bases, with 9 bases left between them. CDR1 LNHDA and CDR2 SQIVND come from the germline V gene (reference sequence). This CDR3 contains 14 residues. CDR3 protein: CASSRTGTYNEQFF. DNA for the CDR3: TGTGCCAGTAGTAGAACAGGGACCTACAATGAGCAGTTCTTC.

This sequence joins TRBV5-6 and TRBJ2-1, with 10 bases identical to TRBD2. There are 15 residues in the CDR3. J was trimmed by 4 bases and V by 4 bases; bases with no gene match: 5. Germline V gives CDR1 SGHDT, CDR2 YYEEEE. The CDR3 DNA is TGTGCCAGCAGCGGGGGACTAGCGAGTTACAATGAGCAGTTCTTC. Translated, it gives CASSGGLASYNEQFF.

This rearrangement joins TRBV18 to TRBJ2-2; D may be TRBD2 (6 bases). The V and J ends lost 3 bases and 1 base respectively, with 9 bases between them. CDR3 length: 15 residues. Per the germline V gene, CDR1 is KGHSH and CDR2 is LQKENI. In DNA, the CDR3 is TGTGCCAGCTCACCCCGGACTAAGAACACCGGGGAGCTGTTTTTT. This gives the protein CASSPRTKNTGELFF. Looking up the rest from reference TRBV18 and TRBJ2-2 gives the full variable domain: NAGVMQNPRHLVRRRGQEARLRCSPMKGHSHVYWYRQLPEEGLKFMVYLQKENIIDESGMPKERFSAEFPKEGPSILRIQQVVRGDSAAYFCASSPRTKNTGELFFGEGSRLTVL.

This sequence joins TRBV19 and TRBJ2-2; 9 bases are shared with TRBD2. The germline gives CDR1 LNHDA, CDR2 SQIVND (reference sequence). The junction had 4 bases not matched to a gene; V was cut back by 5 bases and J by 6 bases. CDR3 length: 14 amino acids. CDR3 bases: TGTGCCAGTAGTTTGCTAGCGGGATCCGGGGAGCTGTTTTTT. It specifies CASSLLAGSGELFF. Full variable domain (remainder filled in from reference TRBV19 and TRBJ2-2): DGGITQSPKYLFRKEGQNVTLSCEQNLNHDAMYWYRQDPGQGLRLIYYSQIVNDFQKGDIAEGYSVSREKKESFPLTVTSAQKNPTAFYLCASSLLAGSGELFFGEGSRLTVL.

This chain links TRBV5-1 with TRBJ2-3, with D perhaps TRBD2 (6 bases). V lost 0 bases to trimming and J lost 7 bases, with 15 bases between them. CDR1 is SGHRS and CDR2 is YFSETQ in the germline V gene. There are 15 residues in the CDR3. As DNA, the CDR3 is TGCGCCAGCAGCTTGGCTGGGGGTAGCGGTAATACGCAGTATTTT. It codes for CASSLAGGSGNTQYF. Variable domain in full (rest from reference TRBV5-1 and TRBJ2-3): KAGVTQTPRYLIKTRGQQVTLSCSPISGHRSVSWYQQTPGQGLQFLFEYFSETQRNKGNFPGRFSGRQFSNSRSEMNVSTLELGDSALYLCASSLAGGSGNTQYFGPGTRLTVL.

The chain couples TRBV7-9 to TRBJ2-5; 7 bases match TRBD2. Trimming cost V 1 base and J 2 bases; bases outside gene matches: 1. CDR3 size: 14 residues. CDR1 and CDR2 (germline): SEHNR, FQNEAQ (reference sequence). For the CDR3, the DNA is TGTGCCAGCAGCTTAGAGCGGGGACAAGAGACCCAGTACTTC. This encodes CASSLERGQETQYF.

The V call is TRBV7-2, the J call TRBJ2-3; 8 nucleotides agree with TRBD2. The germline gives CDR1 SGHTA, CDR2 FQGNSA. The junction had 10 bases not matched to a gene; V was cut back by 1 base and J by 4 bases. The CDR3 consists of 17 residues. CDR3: CASSLEVSGSIADTQYF. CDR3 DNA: TGTGCCAGCAGCTTAGAGGTGAGCGGGAGTATCGCAGATACGCAGTATTTT.

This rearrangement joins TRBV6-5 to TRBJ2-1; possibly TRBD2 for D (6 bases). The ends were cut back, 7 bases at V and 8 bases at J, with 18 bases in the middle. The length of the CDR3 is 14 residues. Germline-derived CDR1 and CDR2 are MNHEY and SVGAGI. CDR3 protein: CASKAVGRGDEQFF. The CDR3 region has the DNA TGTGCCAGCAAAGCCGTGGGGCGGGGTGATGAGCAGTTCTTC.

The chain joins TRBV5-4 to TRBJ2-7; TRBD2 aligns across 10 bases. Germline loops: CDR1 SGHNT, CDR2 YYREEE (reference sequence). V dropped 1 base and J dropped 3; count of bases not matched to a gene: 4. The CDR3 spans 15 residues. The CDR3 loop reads CASSLQAGGVYEQYF. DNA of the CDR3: TGTGCCAGCAGCTTGCAAGCGGGAGGGGTCTACGAGCAGTACTTC.

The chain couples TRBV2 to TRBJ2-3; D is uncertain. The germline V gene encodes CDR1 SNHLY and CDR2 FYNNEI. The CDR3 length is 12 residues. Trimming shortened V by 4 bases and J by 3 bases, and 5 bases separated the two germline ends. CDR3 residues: CASSAETDTQYF. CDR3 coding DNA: TGTGCCAGCAGTGCTGAGACAGATACGCAGTATTTT.

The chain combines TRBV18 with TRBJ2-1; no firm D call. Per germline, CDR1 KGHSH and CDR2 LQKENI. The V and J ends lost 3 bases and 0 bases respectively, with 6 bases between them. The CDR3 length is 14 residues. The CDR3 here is CASSPGLSYNEQFF. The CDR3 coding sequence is TGTGCCAGCTCACCGGGCCTCTCCTACAATGAGCAGTTCTTC.

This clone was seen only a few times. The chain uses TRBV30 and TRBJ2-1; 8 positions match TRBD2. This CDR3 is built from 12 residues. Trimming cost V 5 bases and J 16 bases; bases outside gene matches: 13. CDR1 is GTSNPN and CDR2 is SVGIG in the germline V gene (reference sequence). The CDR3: CAWGPSGSFHFF. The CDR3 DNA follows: TGTGCCTGGGGCCCGAGCGGGAGTTTTCATTTCTTC.

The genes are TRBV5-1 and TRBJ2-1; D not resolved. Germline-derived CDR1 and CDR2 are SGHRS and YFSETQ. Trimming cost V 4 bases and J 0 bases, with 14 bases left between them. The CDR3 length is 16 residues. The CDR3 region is CASSPTPPNSYNEQFF. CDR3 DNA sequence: TGCGCCAGCAGCCCTACCCCACCCAACTCCTACAATGAGCAGTTCTTC.

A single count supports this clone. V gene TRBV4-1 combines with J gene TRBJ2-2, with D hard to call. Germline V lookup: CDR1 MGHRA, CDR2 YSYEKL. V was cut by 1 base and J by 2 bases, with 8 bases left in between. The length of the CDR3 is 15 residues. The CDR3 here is CASSQGLINTGELFF. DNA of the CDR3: TGCGCCAGCAGCCAAGGACTCATTAACACCGGGGAGCTGTTTTTT.

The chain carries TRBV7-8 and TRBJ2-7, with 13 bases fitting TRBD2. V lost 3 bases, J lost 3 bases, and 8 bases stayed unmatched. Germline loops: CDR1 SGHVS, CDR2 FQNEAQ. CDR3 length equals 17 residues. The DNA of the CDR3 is TGTGCCAGCAGCTTCCGGACTAGCGGGGGATTTTACTACGAGCAGTACTTC. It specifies CASSFRTSGGFYYEQYF.

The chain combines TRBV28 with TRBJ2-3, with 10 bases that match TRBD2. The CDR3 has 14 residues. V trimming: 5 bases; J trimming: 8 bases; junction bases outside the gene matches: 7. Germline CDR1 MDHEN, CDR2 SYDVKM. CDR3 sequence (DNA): TGTGCCAGCAGTCTTAGCGGGAGGAGCGGTACGCAGTATTTT. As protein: CASSLSGRSGTQYF.

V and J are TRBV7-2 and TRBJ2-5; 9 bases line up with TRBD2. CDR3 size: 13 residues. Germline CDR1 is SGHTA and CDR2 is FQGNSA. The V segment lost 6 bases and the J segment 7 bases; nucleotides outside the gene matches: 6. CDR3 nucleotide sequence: TGTGCCAGCAGTCGTAGCGGGAGAGGGACCCAGTACTTC. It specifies CASSRSGRGTQYF. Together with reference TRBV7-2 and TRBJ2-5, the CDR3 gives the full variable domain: GAGVSQSPSNKVTEKGKDVELRCDPISGHTALYWYRQSLGQGLEFLIYFQGNSAPDKSGLPSDRFSAERTGGSVSTLTIQRTQQEDSAVYLCASSRSGRGTQYFGPGTRLLVL.

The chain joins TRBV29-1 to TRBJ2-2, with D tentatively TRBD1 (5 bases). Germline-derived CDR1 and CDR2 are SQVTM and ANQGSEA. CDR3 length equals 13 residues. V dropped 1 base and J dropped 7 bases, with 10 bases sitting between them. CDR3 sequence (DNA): TGCAGCGTTGAAGGCCAGGGCGGCGGGGAGCTGTTTTTT. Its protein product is CSVEGQGGGELFF.

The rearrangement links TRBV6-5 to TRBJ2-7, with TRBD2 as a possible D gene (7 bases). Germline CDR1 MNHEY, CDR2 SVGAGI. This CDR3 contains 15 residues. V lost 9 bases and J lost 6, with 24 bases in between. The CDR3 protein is CASTGRASGSGEQYF. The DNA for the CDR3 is TGTGCCAGTACAGGGAGGGCCTCAGGTTCAGGCGAGCAGTACTTC.